This is a list of T cell receptor beta chains from one sample in a study of blood T cell repertoires in COVID-19. The table came from immunoSEQ multiplex PCR; TCRdb's copy has only in-frame clones and leaves some out. Among over 80,000 clones, over 90% were seen once, and the ten largest hold under 2%. The specimen sequenced was peripheral blood. The source of these receptors is a man aged 55 to 70 with acute or convalescent COVID-19. The CDR3 runs from the conserved cysteine through the conserved F or W. A D gene is named only where the DNA matches it firmly. Size is omitted from some rows. Given values are once, few, many or a class for expanded clones.

V gene: TRBV9; J gene: TRBJ2-3; D gene: -; clone size: -; CDR3 DNA: TGTGCCAGCAGCACCATCGACTACCACACAGATACGCAGTATTTT; CDR3 protein: CASSTIDYHTDTQYF
V gene: TRBV11-3; J gene: TRBJ2-2; D gene: -; clone size: -; CDR3 DNA: TGTGCCAGCAGTCCGCAGGACACCGGGGAGCTGTTTTTT; CDR3 protein: CASSPQDTGELFF
V gene: TRBV24-1; J gene: TRBJ2-3; D gene: -; clone size: -; CDR3 DNA: TGTGCCACCAGTGATGCCGGGACTCAAACTAGCACAGATACGCAGTATTTT; CDR3 protein: CATSDAGTQTSTDTQYF
V gene: TRBV12-3/TRBV12-4; J gene: TRBJ1-1; D gene: -; clone size: -; CDR3 DNA: TGTGCCAGCAGTGGACAGTCGAACACTGAAGCTTTCTTT; CDR3 protein: CASSGQSNTEAFF
V gene: TRBV27; J gene: TRBJ2-2; D gene: -; clone size: -; CDR3 DNA: TGTGCCAGCAGTTACCCGAGCACCGGGGAGCTGTTTTTT; CDR3 protein: CASSYPSTGELFF
V gene: TRBV30; J gene: TRBJ1-5; D gene: -; clone size: -; CDR3 DNA: TGTGCCTGGAGTGTCGGGAGGGGAGGACAGCCCCAGCATTTT; CDR3 protein: CAWSVGRGGQPQHF
V gene: TRBV2; J gene: TRBJ1-2; D gene: -; clone size: -; CDR3 DNA: TGTGCCAGCGATACAGGGCTCGGAGGTGGCTACACCTTC; CDR3 protein: CASDTGLGGGYTF
V gene: TRBV7-2; J gene: TRBJ1-1; D gene: -; clone size: -; CDR3 DNA: TGTGCCAGCAGCCCCATCCGGGGGACTGAAGCTTTCTTT; CDR3 protein: CASSPIRGTEAFF
V gene: TRBV7-9; J gene: TRBJ2-3; D gene: TRBD1; clone size: -; CDR3 DNA: TGTGCCAGCAGCAAATCTTCCGGGACAGGGTTTACAGATACGCAGTATTTT; CDR3 protein: CASSKSSGTGFTDTQYF
V gene: TRBV7-2; J gene: TRBJ2-1; D gene: TRBD2; clone size: -; CDR3 DNA: TGTGCCAGCAGCTTAGGCGGGAGTGCCTACAATGAGCAGTTCTTC; CDR3 protein: CASSLGGSAYNEQFF
V gene: TRBV28; J gene: TRBJ2-7; D gene: -; clone size: -; CDR3 DNA: TGTGCCAGCAGCCCCGGGGGCTACGAGCAGTACTTC; CDR3 protein: CASSPGGYEQYF
V gene: TRBV19; J gene: TRBJ2-1; D gene: TRBD2; clone size: -; CDR3 DNA: TGTGCCAGTAGTATAGCTAGCGGTCACTCCTACAATGAGCAGTTCTTC; CDR3 protein: CASSIASGHSYNEQFF
V gene: TRBV6-6; J gene: TRBJ2-3; D gene: TRBD2; clone size: -; CDR3 DNA: TGTGCCAGCAGAAAGGTGGGACTAGCGGGGTCTGAGGAGCAGTATTTT; CDR3 protein: CASRKVGLAGSEEQYF
V gene: TRBV15; J gene: TRBJ1-1; D gene: TRBD1; clone size: -; CDR3 DNA: TGTGCCACCAGCTGGGACAGGGACACTGAAGCTTTCTTT; CDR3 protein: CATSWDRDTEAFF
V gene: TRBV19; J gene: TRBJ2-2; D gene: -; clone size: -; CDR3 DNA: TGTGCCAGTAGTATGTTCGGGACCGGGGAGCTGTTTTTT; CDR3 protein: CASSMFGTGELFF
V gene: TRBV10-2; J gene: TRBJ1-1; D gene: -; clone size: -; CDR3 DNA: TGCGCCAGCGCCTTGACGGTGGAGACTGAAGCTTTCTTT; CDR3 protein: CASALTVETEAFF
V gene: TRBV5-4; J gene: TRBJ2-5; D gene: TRBD2; clone size: -; CDR3 DNA: TGTGCCAGCAGCTCCCTCGGGGGGGGAGAGACCCAGTACTTC; CDR3 protein: CASSSLGGGETQYF
V gene: TRBV30; J gene: TRBJ1-4; D gene: -; clone size: -; CDR3 DNA: TGTGCCTGGAGTAGTTCTGTTCGGGATAATGAAAAACTGTTTTTT; CDR3 protein: CAWSSSVRDNEKLFF
V gene: TRBV3-1/TRBV3-2; J gene: TRBJ1-5; D gene: -; clone size: -; CDR3 DNA: TGTGCCAGCAGCCAAGACACAAATCAGCCCCAGCATTTT; CDR3 protein: CASSQDTNQPQHF
V gene: TRBV27; J gene: TRBJ1-6; D gene: TRBD1; clone size: -; CDR3 DNA: TGTGCCAGCAGTTTATCGATACAGGGGAATGGTTCACCCCTCCACTTT; CDR3 protein: CASSLSIQGNGSPLHF
V gene: TRBV18; J gene: TRBJ1-2; D gene: -; clone size: once; CDR3 DNA: TGTGCCAGCTCAGATACAGGGTTCGATGGCTACACCTTC; CDR3 protein: CASSDTGFDGYTF
V gene: TRBV3-1/TRBV3-2; J gene: TRBJ1-5; D gene: -; clone size: -; CDR3 DNA: TGTGCCAGCAGCCCGGGAGCAAGCAATCAGCCCCAGCATTTT; CDR3 protein: CASSPGASNQPQHF
V gene: TRBV7-9; J gene: TRBJ1-4; D gene: TRBD1; clone size: -; CDR3 DNA: TGTGCCAGCAGCCGGGGACAGGGGCATGAAAAACTGTTTTTT; CDR3 protein: CASSRGQGHEKLFF
V gene: TRBV28; J gene: TRBJ1-5; D gene: TRBD1; clone size: -; CDR3 DNA: TGTGCCAGCAGTTTAATGGGACAGAAGAATCAGCCCCAGCATTTT; CDR3 protein: CASSLMGQKNQPQHF
V gene: TRBV27; J gene: TRBJ1-1; D gene: -; clone size: -; CDR3 DNA: TGTGCCAGCAGTCTGTGGTCAGGTGTAATGAACACTGAAGCTTTCTTT; CDR3 protein: CASSLWSGVMNTEAFF
V gene: TRBV4-3; J gene: TRBJ2-7; D gene: -; clone size: -; CDR3 DNA: TGCGCCAGCAGCCAAGAGGGGCAGCTTAACTACGAGCAGTACTTC; CDR3 protein: CASSQEGQLNYEQYF
V gene: TRBV7-3; J gene: TRBJ2-1; D gene: TRBD2; clone size: -; CDR3 DNA: TGTGCCAGCAGCTTAGCGGCTAGCGGGAGAGGTGAGCAGTTCTTC; CDR3 protein: CASSLAASGRGEQFF
V gene: TRBV7-2; J gene: TRBJ2-2; D gene: TRBD1; clone size: once; CDR3 DNA: TGTGCCAGCAACAGGGGGCCGGGCACCGGGGAGCTGTTTTTT; CDR3 protein: CASNRGPGTGELFF
V gene: TRBV28; J gene: TRBJ2-3; D gene: TRBD2; clone size: -; CDR3 DNA: TGTGCCAGCAGTACTAGCGTAAGCACAGATACGCAGTATTTT; CDR3 protein: CASSTSVSTDTQYF
V gene: TRBV6-2/TRBV6-3; J gene: TRBJ2-7; D gene: -; clone size: -; CDR3 DNA: TGTGCCAGCAGCCAAATCACCTACGAGCAGTACTTC; CDR3 protein: CASSQITYEQYF
V gene: TRBV27; J gene: TRBJ2-3; D gene: -; clone size: -; CDR3 DNA: TGTGCCAGCAGTTGGGTGACAGGCACAGATACGCAGTATTTT; CDR3 protein: CASSWVTGTDTQYF
V gene: TRBV7-3; J gene: TRBJ2-6; D gene: -; clone size: -; CDR3 DNA: TGTGCCAGCAGCTTAACGAAAGGGGCTCCTGGGGCCAACGTCCTGACTTTC; CDR3 protein: CASSLTKGAPGANVLTF
V gene: TRBV10-2; J gene: TRBJ1-5; D gene: -; clone size: -; CDR3 DNA: TGCGCCAGCAGTGAGTCGGGCAGCAATCAGCCCCAGCATTTT; CDR3 protein: CASSESGSNQPQHF
V gene: TRBV3-1/TRBV3-2; J gene: TRBJ2-7; D gene: TRBD2; clone size: -; CDR3 DNA: TGTGCCAGCACCACAGCGGGAGGGCCACCCTACGAGCAGTACTTC; CDR3 protein: CASTTAGGPPYEQYF
V gene: TRBV5-8; J gene: TRBJ2-2; D gene: TRBD1; clone size: -; CDR3 DNA: TGTGCCAGCAGACAGACAGGGGGAAACACCGGGGAGCTGTTTTTT; CDR3 protein: CASRQTGGNTGELFF
V gene: TRBV9; J gene: TRBJ2-3; D gene: TRBD2; clone size: -; CDR3 DNA: TGTGCCAGCAGCGTAGGCCCCCTCGAATTCACTAGCGGCCAACTCACAGATACGCAGTATTTT; CDR3 protein: CASSVGPLEFTSGQLTDTQYF
V gene: TRBV7-2; J gene: TRBJ2-5; D gene: TRBD2; clone size: -; CDR3 DNA: TGTGCCAGCAGCTTAGATTTAGCGGGAGGGAAAGAGACCCAGTACTTC; CDR3 protein: CASSLDLAGGKETQYF
V gene: TRBV2; J gene: TRBJ1-6; D gene: -; clone size: -; CDR3 DNA: TGTGCCAGCAGCCTCCGAGGCGATTCACCCCTCCACTTT; CDR3 protein: CASSLRGDSPLHF
V gene: TRBV11-3; J gene: TRBJ2-3; D gene: TRBD2; clone size: -; CDR3 DNA: TGTGCCAGCAGCCAACTAGCGGGAGGCCCCGCAGATACGCAGTATTTT; CDR3 protein: CASSQLAGGPADTQYF
V gene: TRBV6-5; J gene: TRBJ2-7; D gene: TRBD2; clone size: -; CDR3 DNA: TGTGCCAGCACCGAGGGACTAGCGGGCTACGAGCAGTACTTC; CDR3 protein: CASTEGLAGYEQYF